This T cell receptor (beta chain) appears in the sequencing data of a study of T cells in narcolepsy. Overall study results and limits: Comparing one patient's CSF and blood CD4+ clonotypes highlighted HCRT- and TRIB2-specific autoreactive clonotypes. In some patient and control memory CD4+ samples, autoreactive clones were absent.

Comment on this clone: The antigen is unknown.

Method: immunoSEQ multiplex PCR; TCRdb's copy keeps in-frame clones and lacks some. This sample yields around 25,000 clones, of which approximately 77% are seen a single time; around 0.98% belongs to the top ten. There are 14 residues in the CDR3. Germline CDR1 reads LNHNV; CDR2 reads YYDKDF (reference sequence). V lost 0 bases and J lost 4; bases outside the gene matches: 2. The sequenced sample was memory (CD45RA-) CD4+ T cells from blood. This sequence was found in a human donor in good health. The chain couples TRBV15 to TRBJ2-5; 7 nucleotides line up with TRBD1. The CDR3 bases are TGTGCCACCAGCAGAGATGACAGGGCAGAGACCCAGTACTTC. This translates into CATSRDDRAETQYF.